The entry below gives a single T cell receptor beta chain sequence along with its context. Authors' data handling: Counts of nucleated cells, estimated from reference gene primer amplification, were obtained. TCRdb's table, derived via immunoSEQ multiplex PCR, lists solely in-frame clones and lacks some. That table supplies the V and J calls and clone size; D and trimming were determined from the DNA. This table holds a few hundred thousand clones, more than 80% found once. This entry belongs to a study of blood T cell repertoires in COVID-19. Study-level background: PBMCs, B-cell-depleted T cells, or T cells were the source of the cDNA or gDNA that made up the material.

V shed 5 bases, J shed 6 bases, and the junction held 4 bases outside the gene matches. The CDR3 sequence is 13 residues long. CDR1 and CDR2 (germline): MNHEY, SVGEGT. The clonotype was recovered from a woman under 40 with COVID-19, enrolled during active disease. Input material: peripheral blood. The rearrangement joins TRBV6-2 or TRBV6-3 to TRBJ1-5; 7 nucleotides agree with TRBD1. The CDR3 sequence: CASSPDRSQPQHF. CDR3 in DNA: TGTGCCAGCAGTCCGGACAGGAGTCAGCCCCAGCATTTT.